One and the same sample provided the 31 T cell receptor beta chains below, sequenced in a study of shared clonotypes between healthy human individuals. Clones were sequenced by immunoSEQ multiplex PCR, and TCRdb holds only the in-frame ones, with some missing. The sample lists about 1.5 million clones, nearly 99% seen once, with around 0.45% in the top ten. Sequenced input: naive CD4+ T cells sorted from blood. Regarding subset: CD45RA+ positively selected. These TCRs come from a man under 40 in good health.

The CDR3 nucleotides are TGTGCCAGCAGCTTAGATGGATTACAGCTAAGGACGTACGAGCAGTACTTC. Amino acids: CASSLDGLQLRTYEQYF. V and J are TRBV11-2 and TRBJ2-7; D gene uncertain. The V end lost 0 bases, the J end lost 4 bases, and 19 bases lay between the germline ends. Germline V gene sequence: CDR1 SGHAT, CDR2 FQNNGV. CDR3 length equals 17 residues.

Concerning this clone: This sample includes further DNA sequences coding for the same CDR3. This chain uses TRBV11-2 with TRBJ2-7; TRBD1 might be the D (6 bases). V was trimmed by 2 bases and J by 2 bases, leaving 10 bases between them. CDR3 length: 14 residues. Germline V lookup: CDR1 SGHAT, CDR2 FQNNGV. CDR3 DNA sequence: TGTGCCAGCAGCTTAACAGGGCTTACCTACGAGCAGTACTTC. It encodes CASSLTGLTYEQYF.

This clone has only one observation. The V gene is TRBV5-1, the J gene TRBJ2-3, with 7 nucleotides matching TRBD2. CDR3 size: 15 residues. Germline V gene lookup returns CDR1 SGHRS and CDR2 YFSETQ. Trimming removed 2 bases from V and 3 bases from J; junction bases left unmatched: 6. The CDR3 loop is CASSFSPAGTDTQYF. DNA for the CDR3: TGCGCCAGCAGCTTCTCCCCAGCGGGAACAGATACGCAGTATTTT. The full variable domain, its missing parts supplied by reference TRBV5-1 and TRBJ2-3, is KAGVTQTPRYLIKTRGQQVTLSCSPISGHRSVSWYQQTPGQGLQFLFEYFSETQRNKGNFPGRFSGRQFSNSRSEMNVSTLELGDSALYLCASSFSPAGTDTQYFGPGTRLTVL.

The V and J genes are TRBV10-3 and TRBJ2-1; 8 bases agree with TRBD2. Germline values: CDR1 ENHRY, CDR2 SYGVKD. The CDR3 is made up of 16 amino acids. V was clipped by 8 bases and J by 2 bases; unmatched bases: 11. The CDR3 here is CAIQGLTSGTYNEQFF. CDR3 coding DNA: TGTGCCATCCAGGGCCTCACTAGCGGAACCTACAATGAGCAGTTCTTC.

The chain carries TRBV5-1 and TRBJ2-5; maybe TRBD2 (6 bases). The germline gives CDR1 SGHRS, CDR2 YFSETQ. The CDR3 sequence is 17 residues long. The germline V and J ends were trimmed by 3 bases and 2 bases, with 20 bases remaining between them. CDR3 in amino acids: CASSWERVRRGQETQYF. CDR3 in DNA: TGCGCCAGCAGCTGGGAGCGGGTTCGGCGAGGACAAGAGACCCAGTACTTC.

J is TRBJ2-2 and V is TRBV9; TRBD2 is a possible D gene (6 bases). Germline-derived CDR1 and CDR2 are SGDLS and YYNGEE. The V and J ends lost 4 bases and 8 bases respectively, with 21 bases between them. The CDR3 runs to 16 residues. The CDR3 DNA reads TGTGCCAGCAGCAAAGCCCCTTCTAGCGTCGGTGGGGAGCTGTTTTTT. Protein product: CASSKAPSSVGGELFF.

This rearrangement joins TRBV9 to TRBJ1-2; D gene uncertain. This CDR3 is 15 amino acids long. CDR1 and CDR2 from the germline V gene are SGDLS and YYNGEE. Trimming shortened V by 1 base and J by 0 bases, and 10 bases separated the two germline ends. The CDR3 region is CASSVFHRSNYGYTF. As DNA, the CDR3 is TGTGCCAGCAGCGTATTTCACAGATCTAACTATGGCTACACCTTC.

This chain links TRBV30 with TRBJ2-3; maybe TRBD2 (6 bases). Looked up from germline, CDR1 is GTSNPN and CDR2 is SVGIG (reference sequence). The CDR3 sequence is 16 residues long. V lost 0 bases to trimming and J lost 3 bases, with 16 bases between them. The CDR3 protein is CAWSVWGVSGTDTQYF. The CDR3 DNA sequence: TGTGCCTGGAGTGTATGGGGGGTATCAGGGACAGATACGCAGTATTTT. The full variable domain, with the rest looked up from reference TRBV30 and TRBJ2-3, is SQTIHQWPATLVQPVGSPLSLECTVEGTSNPNLYWYRQAAGRGLQLLFYSVGIGQISSEVPQNLSASRPQDRQFILSSKKLLLSDSGFYLCAWSVWGVSGTDTQYFGPGTRLTVL.

The chain recombines TRBV5-1 with TRBJ2-3; the match to TRBD2 covers 8 bases. There are 17 residues in the CDR3. V was pared by 4 bases and J by 2 bases, with 12 bases of the junction left unmatched. Germline V gene lookup returns CDR1 SGHRS and CDR2 YFSETQ. CDR3 in amino acids: CASSLSLRLANTDTQYF. The CDR3 DNA follows: TGCGCCAGCAGCCTAAGCTTGAGACTAGCGAACACAGATACGCAGTATTTT.

In the case of this clone: This sample includes further DNA sequences coding for the same CDR3. This chain connects TRBV19 to TRBJ1-5, with D tentatively TRBD1 (6 bases). The CDR3 covers 14 residues. V gave up 3 bases and J gave up 7 bases, with 13 bases separating them. Germline values: CDR1 LNHDA, CDR2 SQIVND (reference sequence). The CDR3 nucleotides read TGTGCCAGTAGTATCAGGGGCGCAGGACAGCCCCAGCATTTT. Protein product: CASSIRGAGQPQHF. The full variable domain, rest sourced from reference TRBV19 and TRBJ1-5, is DGGITQSPKYLFRKEGQNVTLSCEQNLNHDAMYWYRQDPGQGLRLIYYSQIVNDFQKGDIAEGYSVSREKKESFPLTVTSAQKNPTAFYLCASSIRGAGQPQHFGDGTRLSIL.

This clone was detected once. The chain recombines TRBV2 with TRBJ1-5; 8 bases line up with TRBD1. CDR1 and CDR2 from the germline V gene are SNHLY and FYNNEI. V gave up 4 bases and J gave up 5 bases; unmatched junction bases: 1. The CDR3 runs to 13 residues. CDR3 residues: CASSAGGDQPQHF. The CDR3 nucleotides are TGTGCCAGCAGTGCAGGGGGCGATCAGCCCCAGCATTTT.

V gene TRBV27 combines with J gene TRBJ1-2; tentatively, D is TRBD1 (6 bases). Germline assignment: CDR1 MNHEY and CDR2 SMNVEV (reference sequence). This CDR3 has 15 residues. The V gene lost 5 bases and the J gene lost 2 bases, with 15 bases spanning the gap. The CDR3 here is CASSPTGRRNYGYTF. DNA for the CDR3: TGTGCCAGCAGTCCAACAGGGCGCAGGAACTATGGCTACACCTTC.

This rearrangement joins TRBV29-1 to TRBJ2-1; 7 bases line up with TRBD1. The V segment lost 1 base and the J segment 13 bases; nucleotides outside the gene matches: 10. The CDR3 covers 13 residues. Germline CDR1 SQVTM, CDR2 ANQGSEA. DNA of the CDR3: TGCAGCGTTGAAGCTCATAGAGCAGGGGGACAGTTCTTC. The encoded protein is CSVEAHRAGGQFF.

The chain combines TRBV5-1 with TRBJ2-3; 11 bases agree with TRBD1. The CDR3 sequence is 16 residues long. Germline-derived CDR1 and CDR2 are SGHRS and YFSETQ. V was pared by 3 bases and J by 2 bases, with 5 bases of the junction left unmatched. CDR3: CASSSGGQGATDTQYF. CDR3 DNA sequence: TGCGCCAGCAGCTCAGGAGGACAGGGGGCCACAGATACGCAGTATTTT.

The genes are TRBV29-1 and TRBJ1-1; D possibly corresponds to TRBD1 (6 bases). V was shortened by 6 bases and J by 5 bases, with 13 bases between the two germline ends. The germline CDR1 and CDR2 sequences are SQVTM and ANQGSEA. The length of the CDR3 is 12 residues. The CDR3 here is CSVRGGRTEAFF. The CDR3 DNA reads TGCAGCGTCCGAGGGGGTAGGACTGAAGCTTTCTTT.

The V call is TRBV9, the J call TRBJ2-1; possible D gene TRBD2, 8 bases. From germline, CDR1 is SGDLS and CDR2 YYNGEE. Trimming cost V 2 bases and J 9 bases, with 24 bases left between them. The CDR3 runs 17 residues. The CDR3 sequence: CASSVGSGGGLLIEQFF. The CDR3 DNA is TGTGCCAGCAGCGTTGGGTCGGGAGGGGGCCTTTTGATTGAGCAGTTCTTC. The whole variable domain, filled in from reference TRBV9 and TRBJ2-1, reads DSGVTQTPKHLITATGQRVTLRCSPRSGDLSVYWYQQSLDQGLQFLIQYYNGEERAKGNILERFSAQQFPDLHSELNLSSLELGDSALYFCASSVGSGGGLLIEQFFGPGTRLTVL.

As concerns this clone: The sample holds other DNA sequences that translate to the same CDR3. The chain couples TRBV5-1 to TRBJ2-7; no reliable D call. CDR1 is SGHRS and CDR2 is YFSETQ in the germline V gene. The CDR3 runs 15 residues. The germline V and J ends were trimmed by 0 bases and 0 bases, with 10 bases remaining between them. Written as DNA, the CDR3 is TGCGCCAGCAGCTTGGAACCGGGCAGCTCCTACGAGCAGTACTTC. It is translated as CASSLEPGSSYEQYF.

The gene calls are TRBV11-2 and TRBJ2-1; TRBD1 matches 9 bases. Per the germline V gene, CDR1 is SGHAT and CDR2 is FQNNGV. This CDR3 is built from 16 residues. Trimming removed 5 bases from V and 5 bases from J; junction bases left unmatched: 10. The CDR3 is CASSPDTGGENNEQFF. The DNA for the CDR3 is TGTGCCAGCAGCCCCGATACAGGGGGCGAGAACAATGAGCAGTTCTTC. Based on the CDR3 plus reference TRBV11-2 and TRBJ2-1, the full variable domain is EAGVAQSPRYKIIEKRQSVAFWCNPISGHATLYWYQQILGQGPKLLIQFQNNGVVDDSQLPKDRFSAERLKGVDSTLKIQPAKLEDSAVYLCASSPDTGGENNEQFFGPGTRLTVL.

As for this clone: Other DNA sequences in this specimen translate into the identical CDR3. The V and J genes are TRBV7-2 and TRBJ2-7; D gene uncertain. The germline V and J ends were trimmed by 5 bases and 0 bases, with 2 bases remaining between them. From germline, CDR1 is SGHTA and CDR2 FQGNSA. The CDR3 is 11 amino acids. This CDR3 is CASSTSYEQYF. In DNA form, the CDR3 reads TGTGCCAGCAGCACCTCCTACGAGCAGTACTTC.

The chain carries TRBV5-1 and TRBJ2-1; D is perhaps TRBD2 (6 bases). This CDR3 is built from 16 residues. Germline-derived CDR1 and CDR2 are SGHRS and YFSETQ. Trimming took 0 bases from V and 7 from J, leaving 17 bases between them. The CDR3 DNA sequence: TGCGCCAGCAGCTTGGGCGGGACTGCGTACATTAATGAGCAGTTCTTC. It yields the protein CASSLGGTAYINEQFF.

The V gene is TRBV5-4, the J gene TRBJ2-7; no reliable D call. V was shortened by 3 bases and J by 0 bases, with 25 bases between the two germline ends. This CDR3 is 19 amino acids long. Looked up from germline, CDR1 is SGHNT and CDR2 is YYREEE (reference sequence). CDR3 sequence: CASSSLTAAHSKSSYEQYF. CDR3 coding DNA: TGTGCCAGCAGCTCCCTGACTGCGGCGCATTCAAAAAGCTCCTACGAGCAGTACTTC.

The chain carries TRBV28 and TRBJ2-7; TRBD1 matches at 8 bases. The CDR3 totals 15 residues. Germline V gives CDR1 MDHEN, CDR2 SYDVKM. The V gene end was trimmed by 6 bases and the J gene end by 7 bases; junction bases not matched to a gene: 14. DNA for the CDR3: TGTGCCAGCAGCTCCCCGGCGGACAGGGCTGGTGAGCAGTACTTC. This translates into CASSSPADRAGEQYF.

This clone appeared once. The chain joins TRBV7-8 to TRBJ2-5; the D is unclear. Germline V gene sequence: CDR1 SGHVS, CDR2 FQNEAQ. The germline V and J ends were trimmed by 1 base and 4 bases, with 7 bases remaining between them. This CDR3 contains 13 residues. The CDR3, as DNA: TGTGCCAGCAGCTTAGAAACTACAGAGACCCAGTACTTC. Its protein product is CASSLETTETQYF. Full variable domain (missing parts from reference TRBV7-8 and TRBJ2-5): GAGVSQSPRYKVAKRGQDVALRCDPISGHVSLFWYQQALGQGPEFLTYFQNEAQLDKSGLPSDRFFAERPEGSVSTLKIQRTQQEDSAVYLCASSLETTETQYFGPGTRLLVL.

The V and J genes are TRBV25-1 and TRBJ2-7, with 8 bases identical to TRBD1. The V segment lost 7 bases and the J segment 2 bases; nucleotides outside the gene matches: 13. Germline-derived CDR1 and CDR2 are MGHDK and SYGVNS. The CDR3 is 16 residues long. The DNA of the CDR3 is TGTGCCAGCACCGGGGGAGGCAGGGGGCAGACCTACGAGCAGTACTTC. Translating gives CASTGGGRGQTYEQYF.

This clone was seen only once. This chain joins TRBV18 and TRBJ2-3, with TRBD2 matching over 9 bases. The germline V gene encodes CDR1 KGHSH and CDR2 LQKENI. The CDR3 is 17 residues long. Trimming removed 3 bases from V and 3 bases from J; junction bases left unmatched: 10. The CDR3 protein is CASSPIGLARETDTQYF. The CDR3 DNA is TGTGCCAGCTCACCGATCGGACTAGCGAGAGAGACAGATACGCAGTATTTT.

This chain connects TRBV5-4 to TRBJ2-4; TRBD1 matches at 7 bases. CDR3 length: 12 residues. The J segment lost 6 bases and the V segment lost 3 bases, leaving 0 bases of the junction unmatched. Germline V CDR1 and CDR2: SGHNT, YYREEE (reference sequence). CDR3 nucleotides: TGTGCCAGCAGCTGGGACAGAAACATTCAGTACTTC. Translated: CASSWDRNIQYF.

The rearrangement joins TRBV7-2 to TRBJ1-2, with D possibly being TRBD1 (6 bases). The length of the CDR3 is 14 residues. The germline V gene encodes CDR1 SGHTA and CDR2 FQGNSA. The germline V and J ends were trimmed by 8 bases and 2 bases, with 15 bases remaining between them. CDR3 region: CASGPGTTNYGYTF. In DNA form, the CDR3 reads TGTGCCAGCGGCCCCGGGACAACGAACTATGGCTACACCTTC.

V gene TRBV5-6 combines with J gene TRBJ2-7, with 9 bases identical to TRBD1. The CDR3 is 15 residues long. The junction had 6 bases not matched to a gene; V was cut back by 1 base and J by 4 bases. Germline V gene data show CDR1 as SGHDT and CDR2 as YYEEEE. CDR3 region: CASSLLTGGGYEQYF. CDR3 nucleotides: TGTGCCAGCAGCTTGTTAACAGGGGGCGGGTACGAGCAGTACTTC.

V usage is TRBV7-6 and J usage is TRBJ2-2; 9 positions agree with TRBD1. The CDR3 length is 16 residues. Per the germline V gene, CDR1 is SGHVS and CDR2 is FNYEAQ. With V trimmed by 1 base and J by 4 bases, 4 bases remained unmatched. The CDR3 loop is CASSLGGTGTTGELFF. Written as DNA, the CDR3 is TGTGCCAGCAGCTTAGGAGGGACAGGGACCACCGGGGAGCTGTTTTTT. The full variable domain, with the rest looked up from reference TRBV7-6 and TRBJ2-2, is GAGVSQSPRYKVTKRGQDVALRCDPISGHVSLYWYRQALGQGPEFLTYFNYEAQQDKSGLPNDRFSAERPEGSISTLTIQRTEQRDSAMYRCASSLGGTGTTGELFFGEGSRLTVL.

The rearrangement uses TRBV5-4 and TRBJ2-4; the match to TRBD2 covers 7 bases. The CDR3 has 17 amino acids. J gave up 4 bases and V 4 bases, and 14 bases lay outside the gene matches. Germline V gene lookup returns CDR1 SGHNT and CDR2 YYREEE (reference sequence). This chain's CDR3 is CASSKMSSGVGKNIQYF. DNA for the CDR3: TGTGCCAGCAGCAAAATGTCTAGCGGAGTGGGGAAAAACATTCAGTACTTC.

J is TRBJ2-7 and V is TRBV28, with D perhaps matching TRBD2 (6 bases). V gave up 2 bases and J gave up 2 bases, with 16 bases separating them. The CDR3 has 16 amino acids. Germline CDR1 is MDHEN and CDR2 is SYDVKM. The CDR3 protein is CASSLVLLRDPYEQYF. The CDR3 DNA sequence: TGTGCCAGCAGTTTAGTATTGTTGCGGGACCCCTACGAGCAGTACTTC.